This TCR beta chain was sequenced during a study of beta chain features in type 1 diabetes. Study in general: All samples combined gave roughly 100 million sorted cells for examination. Points from the study as a whole: Patients' naive, central memory and regulatory TCRB repertoires appeared more alike than those of healthy donors.

Expressed TCRB transcripts were sequenced, since all the RNA that had been isolated was reverse transcribed. TCRdb's table, derived via immunoSEQ multiplex PCR, lists solely in-frame clones and lacks some. The top ten clones hold approximately 0.065% of a sample with more than 85,000 clones, about 40% of them seen once. Germline trimming cut 4 bases from V and 4 bases from J; bases unmatched to any gene: 8. Germline lookup yields CDR1 SGHRS and CDR2 YFSETQ. The CDR3 is made up of 15 amino acids. A note on this clone: The antigen is unknown.

The receptor was derived from a woman younger than 35 in good health. The sequenced sample was stem cell memory CD4+ T cells from blood. The chain carries TRBV5-1 and TRBJ2-1, with TRBD1 matching over 7 bases. CDR3 DNA sequence: TGCGCCAGCAGCCAACAGGGGCCGGGATACAATGAGCAGTTCTTC. It is translated as CASSQQGPGYNEQFF.